This entry lists 25 T cell receptor beta chains sequenced from one sample in a study of low-dose radiotherapy and immunotherapy resistance in tumors. As to time point: before trial treatment. Priming of first-strand cDNA relied on TRAV- and TRBV-specific primers (covering alpha and beta chains). TCR amplification used around 20 PCR cycles, a constant-region primer and a V-primer adapter. In TCRdb, the reads were re-called with MiXCR into one record per CDR3 protein. The table has tens of thousands of distinct CDR3 sequences, roughly a tenth seen once; the top ten hold roughly 1%. The sequencing here drew on PBMCs, taken before treatment. These receptors originate from a male donor with prostate cancer.

This clonotype appeared many times. V and J are TRBV29-1 and TRBJ2-1; D unclear. Trimming stripped 7 bases from V and 8 bases from J, with 12 bases between. Germline CDR1 SQVTM, CDR2 ANQGSEA. The length of the CDR3 is 11 residues. The CDR3 loop is CSAKDRDEQFF. The CDR3 DNA sequence: TGCAGCGCCAAAGATCGGGATGAGCAGTTCTTC.

This clonotype was counted only a few times. The chain has TRBV9 and TRBJ2-1, with D possibly matching TRBD2 (6 bases). The CDR3 extends over 14 amino acids. The V gene lost 0 bases and the J gene lost 8 bases, with 12 bases spanning the gap. From germline, CDR1 is SGDLS and CDR2 YYNGEE. The DNA for the CDR3 is TGTGCCAGCAGCGTAGAACCCGGGGGTGATGAGCAGTTCTTC. This gives the protein CASSVEPGGDEQFF.

This clonotype showed up many times. The chain links TRBV29-1 to TRBJ2-3, with TRBD2 matching 9 bases. This CDR3 is built from 16 residues. Trimming removed 7 bases from V and 2 bases from J; junction bases left unmatched: 13. From germline, CDR1 is SQVTM and CDR2 ANQGSEA. The CDR3 protein is CSARSQAGGYTDTQYF. The CDR3 region has the DNA TGCAGCGCAAGATCTCAAGCGGGAGGATACACAGATACGCAGTATTTT.

In its sample, this clonotype was seen many times. CDR3 DNA: TGCAGTGCTCCCGCAACTAGCGGGAGATCCTACGAGCAGTACTTC. Encoded protein: CSAPATSGRSYEQYF. This sequence joins TRBV20-1 and TRBJ2-7; 11 bases map to TRBD2. With V trimmed by 5 bases and J by 1 base, 7 bases remained unmatched. Germline lookup yields CDR1 DFQATT and CDR2 SNEGSKA (reference sequence). CDR3 length: 15 residues.

This clonotype came up many times. The V gene is TRBV15, the J gene TRBJ2-2, with no clear D. V lost 1 base and J lost 2, with 5 bases in between. This CDR3 spans 14 amino acids. CDR1 and CDR2 (germline): LNHNV, YYDKDF (reference sequence). The CDR3 is CATSRGDNTGELFF. The CDR3 region has the DNA TGTGCCACCAGCAGAGGGGATAACACCGGGGAGCTGTTTTTT.

The CDR3 is CASSPARERGSYNEQFF. The CDR3 DNA reads TGTGCCAGCAGCCCAGCTCGGGAGCGGGGCTCCTACAATGAGCAGTTCTTC. The chain is built from TRBV7-9 and TRBJ2-1; TRBD2 matches 7 bases. V trimming: 5 bases; J trimming: 0 bases; junction bases outside the gene matches: 10. Germline loops: CDR1 SEHNR, CDR2 FQNEAQ (reference sequence). The CDR3 length is 17 residues.

This clonotype was seen repeatedly, ten times or more. The chain couples TRBV3-1 to TRBJ2-6; D is unresolved. Trimming left V 6 bases short and J 0 bases short, with 9 bases between. CDR3 length: 15 residues. Germline V gives CDR1 LGHDT, CDR2 YNNKEL (reference sequence). The CDR3 region has the DNA TGTGCCAGCAGTCAGACGGACTCTGGGGCCAACGTCCTGACTTTC. Translating it yields CASSQTDSGANVLTF. The full variable domain, rest sourced from reference TRBV3-1 and TRBJ2-6, is DTAVSQTPKYLVTQMGNDKSIKCEQNLGHDTMYWYKQDSKKFLKIMFSYNNKELIINETVPNRFSPKSPDKAHLNLHINSLELGDSAVYFCASSQTDSGANVLTFGAGSRLTVL.

This clonotype has a single count. A far bigger clonotype differs at one base, so this is likely a read error. The V and J genes are TRBV12-3 or TRBV12-4 and TRBJ2-5; 12 positions match TRBD2. V gave up 5 bases and J gave up 11 bases; unmatched junction bases: 12. The CDR3 has 15 residues. The CDR3 protein is CASSPRLAGEVGQYF. The CDR3 DNA is TGTGCCAGCAGTCCACGACTAGCGGGAGAGGTTGGGCAGTACTTC.

The table lists this clonotype with many counts. The genes are TRBV3-1 and TRBJ2-2; unclear D gene. V dropped 0 bases and J dropped 7 bases, with 12 bases sitting between them. This CDR3 is 15 amino acids long. The germline V gene encodes CDR1 LGHDT and CDR2 YNNKEL (reference sequence). The CDR3: CASSQDHVRFGELFF. In DNA form, the CDR3 reads TGTGCCAGCAGCCAAGATCACGTAAGGTTCGGGGAGCTGTTTTTT.

At least ten counts were recorded for this clonotype. The CDR3 DNA sequence: TGTGCCACCAGCAGAGGGGGACAGGGAATCGGGGAGCTGTTTTTT. Translating it yields CATSRGGQGIGELFF. The chain combines TRBV15 with TRBJ2-2; 9 positions match TRBD1. Germline V lookup: CDR1 LNHNV, CDR2 YYDKDF (reference sequence). The CDR3 is 15 residues long. V lost 1 base and J lost 7; bases outside the gene matches: 4. The full variable domain, in which reference TRBV15 and TRBJ2-2 provide the parts outside the CDR3, is DAMVIQNPRYQVTQFGKPVTLSCSQTLNHNVMYWYQQKSSQAPKLLFHYYDKDFNNEADTPDNFQSRRPNTSFCFLDIRSPGLGDTAMYLCATSRGGQGIGELFFGEGSRLTVL.

In its sample, this clonotype was seen many times. This chain joins TRBV6-2 or TRBV6-3 and TRBJ2-2, with TRBD1 as a possible D gene (5 bases). Germline V gives CDR1 MNHEY, CDR2 SVGEGT. V lost 2 bases, J lost 9 bases, and 19 bases lay in between. CDR3 length: 16 amino acids. The CDR3 DNA is TGTGCCAGCAGTTACCACGGCAGGCAAAGGGGCAGGGAGCTGTTTTTT. Residues: CASSYHGRQRGRELFF.

This clonotype came up many times. The genes are TRBV29-1 and TRBJ2-2, with D perhaps matching TRBD2 (6 bases). V was pared by 0 bases and J by 6 bases, with 14 bases between. Germline V gene data show CDR1 as SQVTM and CDR2 as ANQGSEA. The length of the CDR3 is 15 residues. The CDR3 sequence: CSVEDRRGTPGELFF. CDR3 nucleotides: TGCAGCGTTGAAGATAGGCGCGGGACCCCCGGGGAGCTGTTTTTT.

On this clonotype: A much larger clonotype is one base distant, so this may be a read error. J is TRBJ2-7 and V is TRBV13; 9 nucleotides line up with TRBD1. CDR1 and CDR2 (germline): PRHDT, FYEKMQ (reference sequence). The CDR3 consists of 15 residues. V was pared by 5 bases and J by 6 bases, with 11 bases of the junction left unmatched. This CDR3 is CASSPRQGGTREQYF. Here the CDR3 DNA reads TGTGCCAGCAGCCCCAGACAGGGGGGAACCCGCGAGCAGTACTTC.

This clonotype was recorded at least ten times. The rearrangement links TRBV10-3 to TRBJ1-3; D remains ambiguous. The CDR3 spans 16 residues. Germline V lookup: CDR1 ENHRY, CDR2 SYGVKD. V lost 4 bases to trimming and J lost 0 bases, with 13 bases between them. CDR3: CAISALPGGSGNTIYF. The DNA for the CDR3 is TGTGCCATCAGTGCTCTTCCAGGAGGCTCTGGAAACACCATATATTTT.

This clonotype was counted many times. V is TRBV3-1 and J is TRBJ2-3; D gene unclear. The CDR3 spans 17 residues. Deletions cut 4 bases from V and 4 bases from J, with 21 bases between. The germline V gene has CDR1 LGHDT and CDR2 YNNKEL (reference sequence). The CDR3, as DNA: TGTGCCAGCAGCCCCAGGAGCGAGCATATAGTAGCAGATACGCAGTATTTT. This encodes CASSPRSEHIVADTQYF.

The chain employs TRBV12-3 or TRBV12-4 and TRBJ2-6; TRBD1 might be the D (6 bases). CDR3 length: 15 residues. The V and J ends lost 4 bases and 1 base respectively, with 8 bases between them. CDR3 amino acids: CASSSRGSGANVLTF. The CDR3 DNA reads as TGTGCCAGCAGTTCCAGGGGATCTGGGGCCAACGTCCTGACTTTC.

This clonotype was counted ten times or more. This rearrangement joins TRBV29-1 to TRBJ2-1; 7 nucleotides line up with TRBD2. There are 17 residues in the CDR3. Unmatched junction bases numbered 16, after V lost 8 bases and J lost 0 bases. CDR1 and CDR2 (germline): SQVTM, ANQGSEA. CDR3: CSILGGGRAPSYNEQFF. The CDR3 coding sequence is TGCAGCATCCTGGGGGGGGGGAGGGCTCCCTCCTACAATGAGCAGTTCTTC.

This clonotype was detected many times. This chain joins TRBV11-2 and TRBJ2-6; 8 bases map to TRBD1. The V and J ends lost 5 bases and 2 bases, in that order; junction bases with no gene match: 2. The CDR3 is 15 amino acids. The germline gives CDR1 SGHAT, CDR2 FQNNGV. The CDR3 region is CASSLQGAGANVLTF. Here the CDR3 DNA reads TGTGCCAGCAGCCTACAGGGGGCTGGGGCCAACGTCCTGACTTTC.

This clonotype came up many times. The rearrangement uses TRBV4-3 and TRBJ2-1; maybe TRBD1 (6 bases). The CDR3 contains 14 residues. CDR1 and CDR2 (germline): LGHNA, YSLEER. Trimming stripped 4 bases from V and 7 bases from J, with 14 bases between. For the CDR3, the DNA is TGCGCCAGCAGCCCACACCCTACAGGGAATGAGCAGTTCTTC. Translated, it gives CASSPHPTGNEQFF.

This clonotype was found many times. The J gene is TRBJ2-3, the V gene TRBV7-9; D possibly corresponds to TRBD2 (5 bases). Germline V lookup: CDR1 SEHNR, CDR2 FQNEAQ (reference sequence). The CDR3 length is 14 residues. Trimming left V 3 bases short and J 2 bases short, with 9 bases between. The CDR3 DNA sequence: TGTGCCAGCAGCTTCTTCCGGGACACAGATACGCAGTATTTT. Protein: CASSFFRDTDTQYF.

This chain connects TRBV11-2 to TRBJ2-7, with 14 bases aligning to TRBD2. This CDR3 spans 18 amino acids. Unmatched junction bases numbered 13, after V lost 5 bases and J lost 4 bases. In germline, CDR1 is SGHAT, CDR2 FQNNGV. CDR3 sequence reads: CASSQFQLTSGRVYEQYF. The CDR3 DNA reads as TGTGCCAGCAGCCAATTCCAGCTGACTAGCGGGAGGGTTTACGAGCAGTACTTC.

This clonotype came up many times. The rearrangement links TRBV5-5 to TRBJ2-2; no definite D call. Trimming took 0 bases from V and 4 from J, leaving 10 bases between them. CDR3 length: 15 amino acids. CDR1 is SGHKS and CDR2 is YYEKEE in the germline V gene (reference sequence). The CDR3 protein is CASSLAPHITGELFF. CDR3 sequence (DNA): TGTGCCAGCAGCTTGGCTCCTCATATCACCGGGGAGCTGTTTTTT.

This clonotype was seen repeatedly, ten times or more. The V gene is TRBV19, the J gene TRBJ2-7, with D maybe TRBD1 (7 bases). Germline CDR1 LNHDA, CDR2 SQIVND (reference sequence). The V and J ends lost 6 bases and 4 bases respectively, with 22 bases between them. This CDR3 contains 16 residues. Here the CDR3 reads CASSPTGLGLKYEQYF. The CDR3 DNA follows: TGTGCCAGTAGCCCGACAGGGTTGGGACTGAAATACGAGCAGTACTTC.

A remark on this clonotype: Only one base separates this from a far larger clonotype, so it likely reflects a read error. V and J are TRBV28 and TRBJ2-7; TRBD2 agrees at 7 bases. The V and J ends lost 7 bases and 7 bases, in that order; junction bases with no gene match: 22. The CDR3 is 17 residues long. Germline V gene sequence: CDR1 MDHEN, CDR2 SYDVKM. The CDR3 nucleotides are TGTGCCAGCACTTCTGGCCTAAAGCGGGACTCATTGTATGAGCAGTACTTC. Protein: CASTSGLKRDSLYEQYF.

This clonotype was counted ten times or more. The chain's CDR3 is CASSLGLGVSYEQYF. As DNA, the CDR3 is TGTGCCAGCAGCTTAGGGCTAGGGGTCTCCTACGAGCAGTACTTC. This sequence joins TRBV7-9 and TRBJ2-7; maybe TRBD1 (5 bases). V was pared by 1 base and J by 0 bases, with 10 bases between. Germline V CDR1 and CDR2: SEHNR, FQNEAQ (reference sequence). The CDR3 loop spans 15 amino acids. Complete variable domain (other parts from reference TRBV7-9 and TRBJ2-7): DTGVSQNPRHKITKRGQNVTFRCDPISEHNRLYWYRQTLGQGPEFLTYFQNEAQLEKSRLLSDRFSAERPKGSFSTLEIQRTEQGDSAMYLCASSLGLGVSYEQYFGPGTRLTVT.